The clone carrying this T cell receptor beta chain was seen a single time. Antigen: not known. The data originate from a study of shared clonotypes between healthy human individuals. Study-level information: There were three CD4 naive, three CD4 memory, two CD8 naive and one CD8 memory plates per donor. Regarding the study as a whole: Generation of non-shared clonotypes was less probable than generation of clonotypes shared by all four donors.

The donors were adults (healthy and HIV-negative) with no recent acute infections or vaccinations. All donors were Caucasian adults living in Nashville, Tennessee. The method was immunoSEQ multiplex PCR; TCRdb's version includes in-frame clones alone and lacks a portion of them. The sample has roughly 1 million clones; 75% to 80% are singletons. The CDR3 is made up of 15 amino acids. Germline assignment: CDR1 MDHEN and CDR2 SYDVKM. The V gene lost 6 bases and the J gene lost 6 bases, with 21 bases spanning the gap. This chain connects TRBV28 to TRBJ2-7, with D perhaps assigned TRBD1 or TRBD2 (5 bases each). The sample was memory CD4+ T cells from PBMCs. The subset is: CD45RA-negative fraction. This clonotype was sampled from a man in his late teens or twenties in good health. Some clones in this sample may be carry-over from other donors' samples. CDR3 region: CASSPRGGLASEQYF. For the CDR3, the DNA is TGTGCCAGCAGCCCCCGGGGCGGTCTTGCCTCCGAGCAGTACTTC. Full variable domain (remainder filled in from reference TRBV28 and TRBJ2-7): DVKVTQSSRYLVKRTGEKVFLECVQDMDHENMFWYRQDPGLGLRLIYFSYDVKMKEKGDIPEGYSVSREKKERFSLILESASTNQTSMYLCASSPRGGLASEQYFGPGTRLTVT.